The next 17 T cell receptor beta chains were all read from a single sample in a study of shared T cell receptors in the human thymus. Only in-frame clones appear in the TCRdb table, and some are missing; sequencing was by immunoSEQ multiplex PCR. The profile shows about 660,000 clones, 70% to 90% of them singletons. These records were also assigned to another study, of human thymus T cells.

The sample comprised thymocytes. These receptors all come from a boy under three years old with a congenital heart defect.

The J gene is TRBJ2-7, the V gene TRBV7-9, with TRBD2 matching over 9 bases. V gave up 5 bases and J gave up 0 bases; unmatched junction bases: 11. CDR1 is SEHNR, CDR2 FQNEAQ, per germline (reference sequence). The CDR3 consists of 17 residues. CDR3: CASSRITTSGYSYEQYF. The CDR3 region has the DNA TGTGCCAGCAGCAGAATCACCACTAGCGGGTACTCCTACGAGCAGTACTTC.

The chain combines TRBV5-6 with TRBJ1-1; 9 bases are shared with TRBD1. J lost 2 bases, V lost 4 bases, and 12 bases had no gene match. This CDR3 region has 17 residues. Germline V gives CDR1 SGHDT, CDR2 YYEEEE. The CDR3 sequence: CASSGRDREEGNTEAFF. As DNA, the CDR3 is TGTGCCAGCAGCGGCCGGGACAGGGAAGAGGGAAACACTGAAGCTTTCTTT.

The V and J genes are TRBV28 and TRBJ1-2; a possible D gene is TRBD1 (5 bases). This CDR3 region has 15 residues. Trimming pared 3 bases from V and 5 bases from J, leaving 16 bases between. CDR1 MDHEN and CDR2 SYDVKM come from the germline V gene. The CDR3 is CASSLGRVKSYGYTF. CDR3 bases: TGTGCCAGCAGTTTGGGCAGGGTCAAGTCGTATGGCTACACCTTC.

This chain connects TRBV5-1 to TRBJ2-1; 9 positions match TRBD2. The J segment lost 4 bases and the V segment lost 5 bases, leaving 4 bases of the junction unmatched. The CDR3 spans 14 residues. CDR1 SGHRS and CDR2 YFSETQ come from the germline V gene. The CDR3 sequence: CASRVAGGYNEQFF. CDR3 nucleotides: TGCGCCAGCAGAGTGGCGGGAGGGTACAATGAGCAGTTCTTC.

CDR3 loop: CASSLVRGRGYSGELFF. CDR3 nucleotides: TGTGCCAGCAGCTTAGTCAGGGGCAGGGGTTATTCCGGGGAGCTGTTTTTT. The chain is built from TRBV7-6 and TRBJ2-2; possible D gene TRBD1, 6 bases. V was shortened by 1 base and J by 6 bases, with 18 bases between the two germline ends. The CDR3 extends over 17 amino acids. Germline V CDR1 and CDR2: SGHVS, FNYEAQ.

This clone was observed a few times. The chain combines TRBV19 with TRBJ2-7; 7 nucleotides line up with TRBD2. V dropped 10 bases and J dropped 6; count of bases not matched to a gene: 3. This CDR3 spans 10 amino acids. The germline CDR1 and CDR2 sequences are LNHDA and SQIVND (reference sequence). CDR3 residues: CANTSVEQYF. In nucleotides, the CDR3 is TGTGCCAACACTAGCGTCGAGCAGTACTTC.

This chain uses TRBV21-1 with TRBJ2-3; the table's D call, TRBD1, has no DNA check behind it. TRBV21-1 has pseudogene status. The CDR3 is made up of 14 amino acids. CDR3 protein: CASSIPGPSDTQYF. The DNA for the CDR3 is TGTGCCAGCAGCATCCCAGGGCCCTCAGATACGCAGTATTTT.

The chain combines TRBV19 with TRBJ1-2; D unclear. Trimming removed 5 bases at V and 4 bases at J, with 23 bases between. The CDR3 has 17 amino acids. The germline V gene has CDR1 LNHDA and CDR2 SQIVND (reference sequence). CDR3 DNA: TGTGCCAGTAGTGCACACCTACCGGGAGAAGGCCCCTATGGCTACACCTTC. Its protein is CASSAHLPGEGPYGYTF.

The chain combines TRBV25-1 with TRBJ2-7, with TRBD2 matching 9 bases. Germline values: CDR1 MGHDK, CDR2 SYGVNS. CDR3 length: 13 amino acids. The V segment lost 5 bases and the J segment 4 bases; nucleotides outside the gene matches: 3. CDR3 amino acids: CASSSLAGYEQYF. CDR3 bases: TGTGCCAGCAGTTCCCTAGCGGGGTACGAGCAGTACTTC.

The genes are TRBV4-2 and TRBJ2-5, with 7 bases aligning to TRBD2. V was clipped by 0 bases and J by 4 bases; unmatched bases: 8. This CDR3 region has 16 residues. CDR1 is LGHNA, CDR2 YNFKEQ, per germline. The CDR3 DNA sequence: TGTGCCAGCAGCCAAGACGGAGCGGGAAATGGAGAGACCCAGTACTTC. Its protein is CASSQDGAGNGETQYF.

The chain is built from TRBV4-1 and TRBJ1-5; D not certain. Germline V lookup: CDR1 MGHRA, CDR2 YSYEKL. The CDR3 totals 15 residues. Trimming took 2 bases from V and 7 from J, leaving 15 bases between them. The CDR3 region has the DNA TGCGCCAGCAGCCAACTGTTAATTTCGGGACAGCCCCAGCATTTT. Translated, it gives CASSQLLISGQPQHF.

The gene calls are TRBV14 and TRBJ2-7; 9 bases line up with TRBD1. The germline V gene has CDR1 SGHDN and CDR2 FVKESK. This CDR3 has 16 residues. V lost 3 bases, J lost 2 bases, and 8 bases stayed unmatched. The CDR3 coding sequence is TGTGCCAGCAGCCACGTCCGGGACAGGGAGCCCTACGAGCAGTACTTC. Translation gives CASSHVRDREPYEQYF. The whole variable domain, remainder taken from reference TRBV14 and TRBJ2-7, is EAGVTQFPSHSVIEKGQTVTLRCDPISGHDNLYWYRRVMGKEIKFLLHFVKESKQDESGMPNNRFLAERTGGTYSTLKVQPAELEDSGVYFCASSHVRDREPYEQYFGPGTRLTVT.

This chain uses TRBV27 with TRBJ2-3, with 11 bases that match TRBD2. The CDR3 extends over 16 amino acids. The V gene end was trimmed by 6 bases and the J gene end by 5 bases; junction bases not matched to a gene: 10. The germline V gene encodes CDR1 MNHEY and CDR2 SMNVEV (reference sequence). In DNA form, the CDR3 reads TGTGCCAGCAGCCCTAGCGGGAGGTCGGGGGAAGATACGCAGTATTTT. As protein: CASSPSGRSGEDTQYF.

Turning to this clone: Other DNA sequences in this sample translate to the same CDR3. The V gene is TRBV6-5, the J gene TRBJ2-7, with 9 bases identical to TRBD1. The germline CDR1 and CDR2 sequences are MNHEY and SVGAGI. V lost 6 bases, J lost 5 bases, and 5 bases stayed unmatched. The CDR3 contains 13 residues. The CDR3, as DNA: TGTGCCAGCAGCCGGGACAGGGAACACGAGCAGTACTTC. Translating gives CASSRDREHEQYF.

The chain joins TRBV30 to TRBJ2-7, with a tentative D call TRBD2 (5 bases). Germline loops: CDR1 GTSNPN, CDR2 SVGIG (reference sequence). V was trimmed by 7 bases and J by 4 bases, leaving 20 bases between them. This CDR3 is built from 14 residues. The CDR3 region is CAFYDYQNSYEQYF. The CDR3 DNA sequence: TGTGCCTTCTACGACTACCAAAATAGTTACGAGCAGTACTTC.

The chain recombines TRBV7-9 with TRBJ2-7; D perhaps matches TRBD1 (6 bases). The CDR3 extends over 17 amino acids. V was shortened by 1 base and J by 2 bases, with 18 bases between the two germline ends. Germline loops: CDR1 SEHNR, CDR2 FQNEAQ (reference sequence). CDR3: CASSLGPGVGTAYEQYF. CDR3 nucleotide sequence: TGTGCCAGCAGCTTAGGCCCAGGGGTTGGGACGGCCTACGAGCAGTACTTC. Supplemented by reference TRBV7-9 and TRBJ2-7, the full variable domain reads DTGVSQNPRHKITKRGQNVTFRCDPISEHNRLYWYRQTLGQGPEFLTYFQNEAQLEKSRLLSDRFSAERPKGSFSTLEIQRTEQGDSAMYLCASSLGPGVGTAYEQYFGPGTRLTVT.

The gene calls are TRBV5-5 and TRBJ1-2, with a possible D match to TRBD1 (5 bases). Trimming removed 4 bases at V and 8 bases at J, with 21 bases between. The CDR3 is 15 residues long. Germline V gene data show CDR1 as SGHKS and CDR2 as YYEKEE (reference sequence). This CDR3 is CASSHWGVLGGGYTF. The CDR3 coding sequence is TGTGCCAGCAGCCATTGGGGGGTGTTGGGAGGAGGCTACACCTTC.